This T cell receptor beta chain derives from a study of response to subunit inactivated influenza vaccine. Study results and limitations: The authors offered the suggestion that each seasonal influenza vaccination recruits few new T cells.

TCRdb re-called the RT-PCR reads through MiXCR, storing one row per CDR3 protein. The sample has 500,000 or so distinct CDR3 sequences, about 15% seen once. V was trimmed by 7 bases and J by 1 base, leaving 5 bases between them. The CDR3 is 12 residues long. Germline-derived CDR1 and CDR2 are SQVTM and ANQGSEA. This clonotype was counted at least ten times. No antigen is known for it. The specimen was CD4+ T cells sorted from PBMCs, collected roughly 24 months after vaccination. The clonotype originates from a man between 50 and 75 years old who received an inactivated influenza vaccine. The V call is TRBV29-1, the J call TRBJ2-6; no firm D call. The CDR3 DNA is TGCAGCGCTTCTTCTGGGGCCAACGTCCTGACTTTC. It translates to CSASSGANVLTF.